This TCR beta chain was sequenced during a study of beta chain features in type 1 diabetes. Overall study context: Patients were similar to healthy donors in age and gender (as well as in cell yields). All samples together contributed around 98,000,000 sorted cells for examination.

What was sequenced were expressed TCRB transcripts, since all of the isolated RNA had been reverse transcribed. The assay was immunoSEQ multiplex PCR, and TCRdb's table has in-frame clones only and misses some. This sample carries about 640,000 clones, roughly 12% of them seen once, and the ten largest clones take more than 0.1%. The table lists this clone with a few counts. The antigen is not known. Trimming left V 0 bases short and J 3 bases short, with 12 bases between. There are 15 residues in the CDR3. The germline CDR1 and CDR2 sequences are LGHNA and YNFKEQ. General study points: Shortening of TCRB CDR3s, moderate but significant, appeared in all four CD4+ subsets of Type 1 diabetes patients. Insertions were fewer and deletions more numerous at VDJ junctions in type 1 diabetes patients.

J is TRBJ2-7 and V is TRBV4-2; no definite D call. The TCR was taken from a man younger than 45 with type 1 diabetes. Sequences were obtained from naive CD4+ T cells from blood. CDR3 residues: CASSQDIQNYYEQYF. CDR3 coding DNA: TGTGCCAGCAGCCAAGATATCCAAAACTACTACGAGCAGTACTTC.